Listed below are T cell receptor beta chains from one sample, sequenced in a study of Ad26.COV2.S vaccination and SARS-CoV-2 variants. TCRdb's copy holds only in-frame clones and misses some; the assay was immunoSEQ multiplex PCR. The sample shows approximately 300,000 clones, around four fifths of them seen only once. The starting material was peripheral blood, obtained in a trial of Ad26.COV2.S vaccine versus placebo. The source of these receptors is a person aged 18 to 65 who received the Ad26.COV2.S COVID-19 vaccine or a placebo. CDR3s leave out the opening cysteine and the closing phenylalanine or tryptophan. Fields, in order: V gene, J gene, CDR3 protein.

V: TRBV28; J: TRBJ1-4; CDR3: ASSSLDGQHS
V: TRBV18; J: TRBJ1-1; CDR3: ASSPSQGDLTEAF
V: TRBV7-8; J: TRBJ1-2; CDR3: ASSLVAALGYT
V: TRBV5-6; J: TRBJ1-2; CDR3: ASTSVGYGYT
V: TRBV2; J: TRBJ2-3; CDR3: ASRADSSDTQY
V: TRBV11-2; J: TRBJ2-5; CDR3: ASSLGTSRETQY
V: TRBV3-1/TRBV3-2; J: TRBJ2-7; CDR3: ASSYEGQGSYEQY
V: TRBV28; J: TRBJ1-4; CDR3: ASSLSGQGFEKLF
V: TRBV29-1; J: TRBJ1-1; CDR3: SVRAGGKNTEAF
V: TRBV24-1; J: TRBJ2-1; CDR3: ATSGKTAGSRNEQF
V: TRBV27; J: TRBJ2-6; CDR3: ASRRGIAGANVLT
V: TRBV6-5; J: TRBJ2-7; CDR3: ASRGQSISYEQY
V: TRBV11-2; J: TRBJ2-1; CDR3: ASSAGTPRGQF
V: TRBV7-9; J: TRBJ1-2; CDR3: ASSSGDYGYT
V: TRBV5-1; J: TRBJ2-6; CDR3: ASSFTTFFDRDRVFSGANVLT
V: TRBV28; J: TRBJ1-1; CDR3: ASSLTGVNTEAF
V: TRBV5-1; J: TRBJ2-2; CDR3: ASSLVPQLNTGELF
V: TRBV4-2; J: TRBJ1-2; CDR3: ASSLSDRNPYGYT
V: TRBV29-1; J: TRBJ1-5; CDR3: SVDAGGNQPQH
V: TRBV5-1; J: TRBJ2-6; CDR3: ASSRTTGANVLT
V: TRBV7-9; J: TRBJ2-3; CDR3: ASSFMRGGTDTQY
V: TRBV29-1; J: TRBJ2-7; CDR3: SVEIATGDKY
V: TRBV6-5; J: TRBJ1-3; CDR3: ASSYRSNPSGNTIY
V: TRBV5-4; J: TRBJ2-5; CDR3: ASSGAGTAKETQY
V: TRBV5-4; J: TRBJ2-1; CDR3: ASSPAPPYNEQF
V: TRBV18; J: TRBJ2-5; CDR3: ASSRITREETQY
V: TRBV6-5; J: TRBJ1-2; CDR3: ASSYGVGTGGDGYT
V: TRBV27; J: TRBJ2-7; CDR3: ASSLLLAGEQY
V: TRBV18; J: TRBJ2-3; CDR3: ASSPPGAGTDTQY
V: TRBV2; J: TRBJ2-5; CDR3: ASVRDLQETQY
V: TRBV5-1; J: TRBJ2-1; CDR3: ASSSGLGFYVEQF